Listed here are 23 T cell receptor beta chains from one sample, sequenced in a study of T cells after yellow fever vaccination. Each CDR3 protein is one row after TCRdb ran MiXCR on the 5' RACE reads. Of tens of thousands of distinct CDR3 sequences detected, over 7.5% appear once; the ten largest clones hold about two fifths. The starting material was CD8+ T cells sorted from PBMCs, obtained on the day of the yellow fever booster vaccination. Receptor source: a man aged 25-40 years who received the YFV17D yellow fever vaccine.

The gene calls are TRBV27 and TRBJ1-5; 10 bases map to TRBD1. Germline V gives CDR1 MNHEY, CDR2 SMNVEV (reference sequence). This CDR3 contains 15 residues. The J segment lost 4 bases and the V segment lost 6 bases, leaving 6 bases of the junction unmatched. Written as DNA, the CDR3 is TGTGCCAGCAGAAAAGGGACAGGGGAAAATCAGCCCCAGCATTTT. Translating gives CASRKGTGENQPQHF.

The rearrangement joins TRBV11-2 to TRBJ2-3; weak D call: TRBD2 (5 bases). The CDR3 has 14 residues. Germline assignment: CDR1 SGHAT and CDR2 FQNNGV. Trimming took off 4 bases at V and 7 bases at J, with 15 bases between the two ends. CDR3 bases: TGTGCCAGCAGCTCTCCCGGCGGGTCCTATACGCAGTATTTT. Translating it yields CASSSPGGSYTQYF. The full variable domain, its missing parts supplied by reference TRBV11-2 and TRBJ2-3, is EAGVAQSPRYKIIEKRQSVAFWCNPISGHATLYWYQQILGQGPKLLIQFQNNGVVDDSQLPKDRFSAERLKGVDSTLKIQPAKLEDSAVYLCASSSPGGSYTQYFGPGTRLTVL.

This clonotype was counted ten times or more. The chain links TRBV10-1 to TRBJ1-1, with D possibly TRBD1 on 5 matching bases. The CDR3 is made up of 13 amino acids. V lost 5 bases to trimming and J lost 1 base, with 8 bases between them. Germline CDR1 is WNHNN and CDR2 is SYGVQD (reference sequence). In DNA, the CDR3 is TGCGCCAGCAGTCAGACAGCGAACACTGAAGCTTTCTTT. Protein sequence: CASSQTANTEAFF.

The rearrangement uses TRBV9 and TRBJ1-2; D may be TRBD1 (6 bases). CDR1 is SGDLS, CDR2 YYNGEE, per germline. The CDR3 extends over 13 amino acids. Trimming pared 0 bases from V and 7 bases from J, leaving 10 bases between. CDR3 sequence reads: CASSVGGHLGYTF. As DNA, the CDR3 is TGTGCCAGCAGCGTAGGGGGACATCTTGGCTACACCTTC.

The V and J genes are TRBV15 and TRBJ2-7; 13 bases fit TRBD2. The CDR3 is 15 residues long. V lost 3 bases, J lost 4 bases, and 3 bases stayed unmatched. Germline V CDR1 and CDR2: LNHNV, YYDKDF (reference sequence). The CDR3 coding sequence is TGTGCCACCAGCAGTCCACTAGCGGGAGGGTACGAGCAGTACTTC. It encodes CATSSPLAGGYEQYF.

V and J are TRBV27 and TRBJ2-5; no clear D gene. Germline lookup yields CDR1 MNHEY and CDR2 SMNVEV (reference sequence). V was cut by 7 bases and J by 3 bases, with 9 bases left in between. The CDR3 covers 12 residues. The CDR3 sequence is CASTDTEETQYF. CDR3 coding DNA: TGTGCCAGCACCGATACAGAAGAGACCCAGTACTTC.

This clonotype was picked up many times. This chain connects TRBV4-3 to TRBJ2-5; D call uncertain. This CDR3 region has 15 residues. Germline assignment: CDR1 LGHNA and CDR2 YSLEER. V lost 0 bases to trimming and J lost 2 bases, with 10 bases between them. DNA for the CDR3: TGCGCCAGCAGCCAAGACGGAAGGGAACAAGAGACCCAGTACTTC. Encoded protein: CASSQDGREQETQYF.

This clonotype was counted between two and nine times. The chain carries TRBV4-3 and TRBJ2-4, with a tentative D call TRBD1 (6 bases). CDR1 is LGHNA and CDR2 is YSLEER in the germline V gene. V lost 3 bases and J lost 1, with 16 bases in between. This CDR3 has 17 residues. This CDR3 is CASSQVQGRFAKNIQYF. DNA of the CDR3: TGCGCCAGCAGCCAGGTACAGGGCCGTTTTGCCAAAAACATTCAGTACTTC.

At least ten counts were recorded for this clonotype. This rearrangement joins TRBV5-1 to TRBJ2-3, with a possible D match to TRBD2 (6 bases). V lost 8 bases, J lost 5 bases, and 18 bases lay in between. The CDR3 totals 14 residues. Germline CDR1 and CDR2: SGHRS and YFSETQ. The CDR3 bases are TGCGCCAGTAAGAGTCCGGGAGCGGGAGATACGCAGTATTTT. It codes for CASKSPGAGDTQYF.

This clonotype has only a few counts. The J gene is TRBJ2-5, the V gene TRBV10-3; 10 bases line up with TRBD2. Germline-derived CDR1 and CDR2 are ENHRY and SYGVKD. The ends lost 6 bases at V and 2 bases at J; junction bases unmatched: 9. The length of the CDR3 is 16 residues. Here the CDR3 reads CAIRKTGTSEQETQYF. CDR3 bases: TGTGCCATCAGAAAGACAGGGACTAGCGAGCAAGAGACCCAGTACTTC.

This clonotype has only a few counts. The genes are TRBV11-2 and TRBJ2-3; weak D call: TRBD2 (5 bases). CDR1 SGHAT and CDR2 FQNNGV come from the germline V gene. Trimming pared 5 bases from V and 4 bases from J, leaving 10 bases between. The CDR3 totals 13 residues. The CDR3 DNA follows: TGTGCCAGCAGCCGTAGCGCTGCAGATACGCAGTATTTT. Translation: CASSRSAADTQYF.

The CDR3 DNA is TGCGCCAGCAGCCCCGTCCGGACTAGCGGGAGGATGAATGAGCAGTTCTTC. Translated, it gives CASSPVRTSGRMNEQFF. The rearrangement links TRBV5-1 to TRBJ2-1, with 14 bases fitting TRBD2. CDR1 is SGHRS, CDR2 YFSETQ, per germline. The junction had 10 bases not matched to a gene; V was cut back by 4 bases and J by 7 bases. CDR3 length equals 17 residues.

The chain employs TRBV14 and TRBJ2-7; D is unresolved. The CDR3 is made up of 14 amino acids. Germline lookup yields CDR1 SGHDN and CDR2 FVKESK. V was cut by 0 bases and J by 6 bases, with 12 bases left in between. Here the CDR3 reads CASSQDSLPPEQYF. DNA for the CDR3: TGTGCCAGCAGCCAAGATTCTCTCCCTCCCGAGCAGTACTTC.

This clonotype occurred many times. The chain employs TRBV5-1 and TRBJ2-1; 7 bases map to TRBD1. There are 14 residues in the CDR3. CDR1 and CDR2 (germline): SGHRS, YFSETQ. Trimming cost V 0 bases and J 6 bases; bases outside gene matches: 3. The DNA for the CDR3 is TGCGCCAGCAGCTTGGCCCCAGGGGGCAATGAGCAGTTCTTC. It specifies CASSLAPGGNEQFF.

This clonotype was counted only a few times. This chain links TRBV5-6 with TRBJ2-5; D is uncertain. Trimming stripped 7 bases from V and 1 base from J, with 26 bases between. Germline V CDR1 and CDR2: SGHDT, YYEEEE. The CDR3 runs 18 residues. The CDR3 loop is CASGRDESVVRTQETQYF. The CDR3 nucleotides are TGTGCCAGCGGCCGCGACGAGAGCGTCGTTCGGACCCAAGAGACCCAGTACTTC.

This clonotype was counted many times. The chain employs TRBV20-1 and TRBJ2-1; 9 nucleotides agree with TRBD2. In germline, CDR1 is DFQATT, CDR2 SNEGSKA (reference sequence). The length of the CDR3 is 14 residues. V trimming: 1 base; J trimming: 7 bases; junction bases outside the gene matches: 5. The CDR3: CSARGLAELNEQFF. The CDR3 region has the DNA TGCAGTGCTAGAGGACTAGCGGAGCTGAATGAGCAGTTCTTC.

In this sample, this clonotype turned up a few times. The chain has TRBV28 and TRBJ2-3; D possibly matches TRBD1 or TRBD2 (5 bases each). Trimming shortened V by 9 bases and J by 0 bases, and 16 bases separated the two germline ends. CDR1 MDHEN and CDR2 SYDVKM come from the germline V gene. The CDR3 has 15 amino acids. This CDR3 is CASVRGDFSTDTQYF. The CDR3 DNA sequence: TGTGCCAGTGTAAGAGGGGATTTTAGCACAGATACGCAGTATTTT.

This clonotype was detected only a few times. The CDR3 region is CASSNSGSVAYEQYF. The CDR3 DNA follows: TGTGCCAGCAGCAATAGCGGGAGTGTGGCCTACGAGCAGTACTTC. The V call is TRBV12-3 or TRBV12-4, the J call TRBJ2-7; 9 bases are a match to TRBD2. J was trimmed by 2 bases and V by 6 bases; bases with no gene match: 8. CDR3 length equals 15 residues.

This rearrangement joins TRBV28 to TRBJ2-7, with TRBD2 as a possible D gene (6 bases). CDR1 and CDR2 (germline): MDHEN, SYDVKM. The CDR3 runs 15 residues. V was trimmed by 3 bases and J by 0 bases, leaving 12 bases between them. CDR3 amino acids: CASSFFSGHSYEQYF. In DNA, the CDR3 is TGTGCCAGCAGTTTTTTTAGCGGCCACTCCTACGAGCAGTACTTC.

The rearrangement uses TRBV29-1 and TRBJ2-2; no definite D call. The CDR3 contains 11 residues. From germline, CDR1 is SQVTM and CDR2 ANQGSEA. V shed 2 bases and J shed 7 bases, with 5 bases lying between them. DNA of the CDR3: TGCAGCGTTGAAAAGGACGGGGAGCTGTTTTTT. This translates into CSVEKDGELFF.

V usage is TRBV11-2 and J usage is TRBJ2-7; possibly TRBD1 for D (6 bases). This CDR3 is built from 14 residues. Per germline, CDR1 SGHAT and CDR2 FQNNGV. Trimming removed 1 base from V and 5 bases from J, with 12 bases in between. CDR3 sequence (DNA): TGTGCCAGCAGCTTAGTTGGGGACAAAGACGAGCAGTACTTC. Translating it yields CASSLVGDKDEQYF.

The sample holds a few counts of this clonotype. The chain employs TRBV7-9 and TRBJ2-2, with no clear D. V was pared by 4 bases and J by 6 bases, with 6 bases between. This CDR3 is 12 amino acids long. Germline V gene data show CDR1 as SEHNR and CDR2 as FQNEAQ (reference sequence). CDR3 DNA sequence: TGTGCCAGCAGCTGGAGTTCCGGGGAGCTGTTTTTT. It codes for CASSWSSGELFF.

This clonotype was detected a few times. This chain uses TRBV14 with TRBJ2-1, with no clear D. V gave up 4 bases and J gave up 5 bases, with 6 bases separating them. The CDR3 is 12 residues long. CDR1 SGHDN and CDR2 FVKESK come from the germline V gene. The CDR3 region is CASSPTHNEQFF. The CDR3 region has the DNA TGTGCCAGCAGCCCCACCCACAATGAGCAGTTCTTC.